Below are 3 T cell receptor beta chains sequenced from a single sample in a study of blood T cells in healthy people across ages (dated by TCRdb to the mid-2010s). The receptor library was made with 5' RACE. These reads were obtained on an Illumina HiSeq 2500. A second PCR of roughly 6 to 11 cycles was run with a J-beta primer mix and a sample-barcoded 5' primer. TCRdb handled the public reads itself, with Q25 trimming in fastp and clone calling in MiXCR, and kept productive beta chains. Rows with one shared CDR3 protein collapse into an entry with the most common genes and DNA. Counted in this sample were about 840,000 distinct CDR3 sequences; 29% of them appeared once. 10% to 13% of the sample is taken by the ten largest. The data also belong to a second study, concerning T cells of mothers and their children.

The sequenced material came from blood. These receptors were collected from a middle-aged woman in good health.

The genes are TRBV28 and TRBJ1-6, with a tentative D call TRBD1 (6 bases). CDR1 and CDR2 from the germline V gene are MDHEN and SYDVKM. Trimming shortened V by 7 bases and J by 6 bases, and 13 bases separated the two germline ends. The CDR3 runs to 14 residues. CDR3 in DNA: TGTGCCAGCACCTCACAGGGTACTAATTCACCCCTCCACTTT. Translated, it gives CASTSQGTNSPLHF. Full variable domain (missing parts from reference TRBV28 and TRBJ1-6): DVKVTQSSRYLVKRTGEKVFLECVQDMDHENMFWYRQDPGLGLRLIYFSYDVKMKEKGDIPEGYSVSREKKERFSLILESASTNQTSMYLCASTSQGTNSPLHFGNGTRLTVT.

This clonotype has at least ten counts. This chain links TRBV6-1 with TRBJ2-5; 7 bases align to TRBD1. Germline lookup yields CDR1 MNHNS and CDR2 SASEGT. The length of the CDR3 is 15 residues. With V trimmed by 0 bases and J by 4 bases, 5 bases remained unmatched. The DNA of the CDR3 is TGTGCCAGCAGTGAAGCCCTACAGGGGCGAGAGACCCAGTACTTC. It codes for CASSEALQGRETQYF.

Turning to this clonotype: An end of the junction does not agree with germline; a read error may underlie this. This chain uses TRBV12-3 or TRBV12-4 with TRBJ2-3; D unresolved. The CDR3 has 13 residues. The CDR3 DNA follows: TGTGCCAGCAGTTTAGCAAGCGCAGATGCGCAGTATTTT. This encodes CASSLASADAQYF.